This is a list of T cell receptor beta chains from one sample in a study of neurological immune-mediated disorders. TCRdb reprocessed the 5' RACE reads via MiXCR and lists one record per CDR3 protein. The table lists about 39,000 distinct CDR3 sequences, just under 7.5% of them singletons. The sequenced material came from CD4+ T cells from blood. All receptors come from a man in his fifties in good health. Both conserved end residues are part of each CDR3. D genes are given only for firm matches. The size entry is marked missing in some rows and otherwise reads once, few, many or a size class.

j_gene: TRBJ1-2
v_gene: TRBV6-2/TRBV6-3
d_gene: TRBD1
abundance: many
len: 13
CDR3nt: TGTGCCAGCAGACAGGGGGCTTACAATGGCTACACCTTC
CDR3aa: CASRQGAYNGYTF

j_gene: TRBJ2-7
v_gene: TRBV29-1
d_gene: NA
abundance: many
len: 9
CDR3nt: TGCAGCGTTGAACCAGATGTGTACTTC
CDR3aa: CSVEPDVYF

j_gene: TRBJ2-1
v_gene: TRBV9
d_gene: TRBD2
abundance: many
len: 13
CDR3nt: TGTGCCAGCAACCTAGCGGGAGGCGATGAGCAGTTCTTC
CDR3aa: CASNLAGGDEQFF

j_gene: TRBJ2-1
v_gene: TRBV7-8
d_gene: NA
abundance: many
len: 10
CDR3nt: TGTGCCGTGGGGACCAATGAGCAGTTCTTC
CDR3aa: CAVGTNEQFF

j_gene: TRBJ2-7
v_gene: TRBV18
d_gene: NA
abundance: many
len: 14
CDR3nt: TGTGCCAGCTCACCAGGGGCGGGATACTACGAGCAGTACTTC
CDR3aa: CASSPGAGYYEQYF

j_gene: TRBJ1-4
v_gene: TRBV4-3
d_gene: NA
abundance: NA
len: 15
CDR3nt: TGCGCCAGCAGCCAAGAGCTTGCAACTAATGAAAAACTGTTTTTT
CDR3aa: CASSQELATNEKLFF

j_gene: TRBJ2-5
v_gene: TRBV5-1
d_gene: TRBD2
abundance: NA
len: 15
CDR3nt: TGCGCCAGCAGCTCTCTAGCGGGAGGGAAGGAGACCCAGTACTTC
CDR3aa: CASSSLAGGKETQYF

j_gene: TRBJ2-1
v_gene: TRBV20-1
d_gene: NA
abundance: many
len: 12
CDR3nt: TGCAGTGCTAGCCTATTTAGCGATGAGCAGTTCTTC
CDR3aa: CSASLFSDEQFF

j_gene: TRBJ2-5
v_gene: TRBV7-9
d_gene: NA
abundance: many
len: 16
CDR3nt: TGTGCCAGCAGCTTAGGCGGCAGCTCCCCCGGGGAGACCCAGTACTTC
CDR3aa: CASSLGGSSPGETQYF

j_gene: TRBJ2-2
v_gene: TRBV20-1
d_gene: NA
abundance: many
len: 14
CDR3nt: TGCAGTGCTCCGTTCGATCAGAACACCGGGGAGCTGTTTTTT
CDR3aa: CSAPFDQNTGELFF

j_gene: TRBJ1-2
v_gene: TRBV20-1
d_gene: NA
abundance: many
len: 12
CDR3nt: TGCAGTGCTAGCGCAGGGGTCCATGGCTACACCTTC
CDR3aa: CSASAGVHGYTF

j_gene: TRBJ2-6
v_gene: TRBV25-1
d_gene: NA
abundance: many
len: 15
CDR3nt: TGTGCCAGCAGTGAAAGGGGCAGTGGGGCCAACGTCCTGACTTTC
CDR3aa: CASSERGSGANVLTF

j_gene: TRBJ2-2
v_gene: TRBV4-3
d_gene: NA
abundance: many
len: 15
CDR3nt: TGCGCCAGCACCAGGGGGGCAGGAGACACCGGGGAGCTGTTTTTT
CDR3aa: CASTRGAGDTGELFF

j_gene: TRBJ2-7
v_gene: TRBV28
d_gene: TRBD1
abundance: many
len: 15
CDR3nt: TGTGCCAGCAATACTCAGGGGGCAGGAACCTACGAGCAGTACTTC
CDR3aa: CASNTQGAGTYEQYF

j_gene: TRBJ2-5
v_gene: TRBV7-2
d_gene: NA
abundance: many
len: 12
CDR3nt: TGTGCCAGCAGCTTAGCTCGGGAGACCCAGTACTTC
CDR3aa: CASSLARETQYF

j_gene: TRBJ1-6
v_gene: TRBV28
d_gene: NA
abundance: NA
len: 12
CDR3nt: TGTGCCAGCAGTCCCCAATACTCACCCCTCCACTTT
CDR3aa: CASSPQYSPLHF

j_gene: TRBJ1-1
v_gene: TRBV29-1
d_gene: NA
abundance: few
len: 12
CDR3nt: TGCAGCGCCCGTATTAGGGACACTGAAGCTTTCTTT
CDR3aa: CSARIRDTEAFF

j_gene: TRBJ1-1
v_gene: TRBV5-1
d_gene: TRBD1
abundance: many
len: 16
CDR3nt: TGCGCCAGCAGCTCGGGACAGCCTACACAGAACACTGAAGCTTTCTTT
CDR3aa: CASSSGQPTQNTEAFF

j_gene: TRBJ2-1
v_gene: TRBV20-1
d_gene: NA
abundance: many
len: 13
CDR3nt: TGCAGTGCTAGTAGCAGGACTTACAATGAGCAGTTCTTC
CDR3aa: CSASSRTYNEQFF

j_gene: TRBJ1-5
v_gene: TRBV20-1
d_gene: NA
abundance: many
len: 14
CDR3nt: TGCAGTGCTGAGGGACCTATACGGGGACAGCCCCAGCATTTT
CDR3aa: CSAEGPIRGQPQHF

j_gene: TRBJ2-2
v_gene: TRBV9
d_gene: NA
abundance: NA
len: 16
CDR3nt: TGTGCCAGCAGCCTAAACGTAATGACAGGCACCGGGGAGCTGTTTTTT
CDR3aa: CASSLNVMTGTGELFF

j_gene: TRBJ2-1
v_gene: TRBV19
d_gene: TRBD2
abundance: NA
len: 15
CDR3nt: TGTGCCAGTAGCGGGACTAGCGGTCTTTTCAATGAGCAGTTCTTC
CDR3aa: CASSGTSGLFNEQFF

j_gene: TRBJ2-7
v_gene: TRBV2
d_gene: NA
abundance: few
len: 10
CDR3nt: TGTGCCAGCGGGACGTACGAGCAGTACTTC
CDR3aa: CASGTYEQYF

j_gene: TRBJ2-5
v_gene: TRBV28
d_gene: NA
abundance: many
len: 14
CDR3nt: TGTGCCAGCGGTGTGCAGGGAGGCTCGGAGACCCAGTACTTC
CDR3aa: CASGVQGGSETQYF

j_gene: TRBJ2-7
v_gene: TRBV4-2
d_gene: NA
abundance: many
len: 13
CDR3nt: TGTGCCAGCAGCCAAGAATCAGCCTACGAGCAGTACTTC
CDR3aa: CASSQESAYEQYF

j_gene: TRBJ1-4
v_gene: TRBV2
d_gene: NA
abundance: many
len: 15
CDR3nt: TGTGCCAGCAGTGACAACAGCCTCACTAATGAAAAACTGTTTTTT
CDR3aa: CASSDNSLTNEKLFF

j_gene: TRBJ1-5
v_gene: TRBV28
d_gene: NA
abundance: many
len: 16
CDR3nt: TGTGCCAGCAGGGGAGGAAAAGGGTCTAGCAATCAGCCCCAGCATTTT
CDR3aa: CASRGGKGSSNQPQHF

j_gene: TRBJ2-3
v_gene: TRBV24-1
d_gene: NA
abundance: NA
len: 15
CDR3nt: TGTGCCACCAGTGATGCCCAGGACTACACAGATACGCAGTATTTT
CDR3aa: CATSDAQDYTDTQYF

j_gene: TRBJ1-5
v_gene: TRBV12-3/TRBV12-4
d_gene: NA
abundance: many
len: 12
CDR3nt: TGTGCCAGCAGTTTACTGGGTCAGCCCCAGCATTTT
CDR3aa: CASSLLGQPQHF

j_gene: TRBJ2-5
v_gene: TRBV10-3
d_gene: NA
abundance: many
len: 14
CDR3nt: TGTGCCATCAGTGATCCGGCGCGGCAAGAGACCCAGTACTTC
CDR3aa: CAISDPARQETQYF